These 24 T cell receptor beta chains originate from one sample sequenced in a study of T cells in Graves' hyperthyroidism and ophthalmopathy. Regions amplified from RNA transcripts were the TCR beta CDR3 regions. With the HTBI primer set, the TCR CDR3 went through a first round of RT-PCR. From the multiplex PCR reads, TCRdb called clonotypes with MiXCR, one entry per CDR3 protein. The repertoire holds 300,000 to 450,000 distinct CDR3 sequences, with approximately 13% as singletons. Sequencing used blood. The origin of the receptors is a man between 25 and 39 years old with Graves' hyperthyroidism that later progressed to Graves' ophthalmopathy.

This clonotype came up many times. J is TRBJ1-5 and V is TRBV28; D gene ambiguous. Germline assignment: CDR1 MDHEN and CDR2 SYDVKM. CDR3 size: 17 residues. The germline V and J ends were trimmed by 5 bases and 1 base, with 18 bases remaining between them. CDR3 region: CASSPFGTGGSNQPQHF. CDR3 coding DNA: TGTGCCAGCAGTCCCTTCGGTACGGGTGGAAGCAATCAGCCCCAGCATTTT. The variable domain in full, with the rest retrieved from reference TRBV28 and TRBJ1-5, is DVKVTQSSRYLVKRTGEKVFLECVQDMDHENMFWYRQDPGLGLRLIYFSYDVKMKEKGDIPEGYSVSREKKERFSLILESASTNQTSMYLCASSPFGTGGSNQPQHFGDGTRLSIL.

This clonotype was detected a few times. This chain links TRBV11-3 with TRBJ2-1; 7 bases match TRBD1. V lost 4 bases to trimming and J lost 1 base; unmatched junction nucleotides: 10. CDR1 is SGHNT and CDR2 is YENEEA in the germline V gene. CDR3 size: 17 residues. CDR3: CASSSDTGVPSYNEQFF. DNA of the CDR3: TGTGCCAGCAGCTCGGATACAGGGGTCCCTTCCTACAATGAGCAGTTCTTC.

This clonotype was picked up many times. The chain combines TRBV5-1 with TRBJ2-7; 9 bases align to TRBD2. This CDR3 has 15 amino acids. Trimming at V came to 4 bases and at J to 0 bases, leaving 5 bases not matched to a gene. Germline V gene data show CDR1 as SGHRS and CDR2 as YFSETQ. The chain's CDR3 is CASSPTSGSSYEQYF. The DNA for the CDR3 is TGCGCCAGCAGCCCGACTAGCGGAAGCTCCTACGAGCAGTACTTC.

The table lists this clonotype with a few counts. The J gene is TRBJ2-5, the V gene TRBV5-8; 8 nucleotides align to TRBD2. Germline CDR1 SGHTS, CDR2 YDEGEE. This CDR3 comprises 18 residues. The junction had 13 bases not matched to a gene; V was cut back by 1 base and J by 2 bases. DNA for the CDR3: TGTGCCAGCAGCTTGTATCCAGCGGGGGATCGGTGGCAAGAGACCCAGTACTTC. As protein: CASSLYPAGDRWQETQYF.

At least ten counts were recorded for this clonotype. This chain links TRBV28 with TRBJ1-5; weak D call: TRBD1 (6 bases). Germline V gene lookup returns CDR1 MDHEN and CDR2 SYDVKM. V shed 4 bases and J shed 4 bases, with 14 bases lying between them. There are 15 residues in the CDR3. This CDR3 reads CASSSPGQPNQPQHF. CDR3 nucleotide sequence: TGTGCCAGCAGTTCCCCAGGACAGCCTAATCAGCCCCAGCATTTT.

This clonotype was seen only a few times. The junction differs from germline at one of its ends, possibly a read error. The CDR3 sequence is CASSYSLLQGVSTEALF. The DNA for the CDR3 is TGTGCCAGCAGTTACTCCCTTTTACAGGGTGTGAGCACTGAAGCTTTATTT. The genes are TRBV6-5 and TRBJ1-1; D is possibly TRBD1 (6 bases). The CDR3 contains 17 residues. The germline V gene has CDR1 MNHEY and CDR2 SVGAGI.

The J gene is TRBJ2-5, the V gene TRBV14; 8 nucleotides agree with TRBD2. Germline CDR1 and CDR2: SGHDN and FVKESK. Trimming at V came to 8 bases and at J to 6 bases, leaving 8 bases not matched to a gene. The CDR3 loop spans 13 amino acids. CDR3 sequence reads: CASGGLASKTQYF. The CDR3 DNA is TGTGCCAGCGGCGGACTAGCTTCAAAGACCCAGTACTTC.

The chain carries TRBV5-4 and TRBJ1-5; D not certain. Trimming removed 7 bases from V and 5 bases from J, with 19 bases in between. The CDR3 is made up of 15 amino acids. The V gene's germline CDR1 is SGHNT and CDR2 YYREEE (reference sequence). The CDR3: CASGMDGVADQPQHF. CDR3 in DNA: TGTGCCAGCGGCATGGACGGAGTAGCGGATCAGCCCCAGCATTTT.

This clonotype occurred a few times. The CDR3 DNA is TGTGCCAGCAGCTTGGTGCAGGCAAGCTCCTATAATTCACCCCTCCACTTT. This sequence encodes CASSLVQASSYNSPLHF. The chain links TRBV5-6 to TRBJ1-6, with D unresolved. Germline V CDR1 and CDR2: SGHDT, YYEEEE. The CDR3 consists of 17 residues. Trimming removed 0 bases at V and 0 bases at J, with 10 bases between.

This clonotype was recorded at least ten times. The V call is TRBV7-2, the J call TRBJ1-1; D unclear. CDR1 is SGHTA, CDR2 FQGNSA, per germline. The ends were cut back, 6 bases at V and 8 bases at J, with 19 bases in the middle. The CDR3 contains 14 residues. The DNA of the CDR3 is TGTGCCAGCAGTATCCTGCTGGAGCCCCCGGAAGCTTTCTTT. Protein: CASSILLEPPEAFF.

This clonotype occurred many times. The chain recombines TRBV24-1 with TRBJ2-5; 8 bases are a match to TRBD1. Germline V gene data show CDR1 as KGHDR and CDR2 as SFDVKD. The J segment lost 0 bases and the V segment lost 3 bases, leaving 11 bases of the junction unmatched. CDR3 size: 18 residues. Here the CDR3 DNA reads TGTGCCACCAGTGATCCGCGAGTACAGGGGGGATACCAAGAGACCCAGTACTTC. Protein sequence: CATSDPRVQGGYQETQYF.

The sample holds many counts of this clonotype. The genes are TRBV3-1 and TRBJ2-7; 7 bases map to TRBD1. CDR3 length equals 14 residues. Trimming at V came to 4 bases and at J to 4 bases, leaving 7 bases not matched to a gene. Germline lookup yields CDR1 LGHDT and CDR2 YNNKEL (reference sequence). This CDR3 is CASSPQTGPYEQYF. The CDR3, as DNA: TGTGCCAGCAGCCCCCAGACAGGGCCTTACGAGCAGTACTTC.

Only a few counts were recorded for this clonotype. The chain has TRBV9 and TRBJ1-3, with D unclear. Per germline, CDR1 SGDLS and CDR2 YYNGEE. Trimming removed 6 bases from V and 0 bases from J, with 10 bases in between. There are 14 residues in the CDR3. The DNA for the CDR3 is TGTGCCAGCACCCCCCGGAGCTCTGGAAACACCATATATTTT. This encodes CASTPRSSGNTIYF.

This clonotype was seen many times. CDR3 protein: CASSSGQETQYF. In DNA, the CDR3 is TGTGCCAGCAGCTCGGGGCAAGAGACCCAGTACTTC. The V gene is TRBV7-8, the J gene TRBJ2-5; a possible D gene is TRBD2 (5 bases). CDR3 length equals 12 residues. Per the germline V gene, CDR1 is SGHVS and CDR2 is FQNEAQ. The V end was cut by 4 bases, the J end by 2 bases, with 5 bases between.

This clonotype has a handful of counts. In nucleotides, the CDR3 is TGTGCCTGGAGGGTCGGGGGGAGCTCCTACAATGAGCAGTTCTTC. It specifies CAWRVGGSSYNEQFF. The chain is built from TRBV30 and TRBJ2-1; 7 nucleotides align to TRBD2. The V segment lost 3 bases and the J segment 0 bases; nucleotides outside the gene matches: 5. CDR3 length: 15 residues. Germline CDR1 reads GTSNPN; CDR2 reads SVGIG (reference sequence).

In this sample, this clonotype turned up a few times. The chain has TRBV10-3 and TRBJ2-7; D is possibly TRBD2 (5 bases). This CDR3 spans 15 amino acids. The V and J ends lost 4 bases and 3 bases respectively, with 16 bases between them. Germline CDR1 and CDR2: ENHRY and SYGVKD. In DNA, the CDR3 is TGTGCCATCAGTGGTTCAGGACTCCAGATCTACGAGCAGTACTTC. This codes for CAISGSGLQIYEQYF.

This clonotype was detected a few times. The CDR3 loop reads CSASVPRGDGYTF. The CDR3 coding sequence is TGCAGTGCTAGCGTCCCAAGAGGCGATGGCTACACCTTC. The chain has TRBV20-1 and TRBJ1-2; unclear D gene. Germline CDR1 is DFQATT and CDR2 is SNEGSKA (reference sequence). V was clipped by 3 bases and J by 6 bases, with 14 bases between them. This CDR3 has 13 residues.

This clonotype has a count of ten or more. V usage is TRBV2 and J usage is TRBJ2-3, with D unclear. The V end was cut by 1 base, the J end by 2 bases, with 7 bases between. The CDR3 sequence is 14 residues long. Germline V gives CDR1 SNHLY, CDR2 FYNNEI. CDR3 coding DNA: TGTGCCAGCAGTGAAGGCGCGCTCACAGATACGCAGTATTTT. Amino acid sequence: CASSEGALTDTQYF.

V gene TRBV3-1 combines with J gene TRBJ2-1; a weak D match, TRBD1 (6 bases). The CDR3 extends over 12 amino acids. V was cut by 2 bases and J by 12 bases, with 11 bases left in between. Germline V CDR1 and CDR2: LGHDT, YNNKEL (reference sequence). CDR3 loop: CASSQTRGWQFF. In DNA form, the CDR3 reads TGTGCCAGCAGCCAAACTAGGGGGTGGCAGTTCTTC.

The table lists this clonotype with many counts. V and J are TRBV7-9 and TRBJ1-5; 7 bases align to TRBD1. The CDR3 extends over 16 amino acids. The V segment lost 4 bases and the J segment 2 bases; nucleotides outside the gene matches: 8. Germline lookup yields CDR1 SEHNR and CDR2 FQNEAQ (reference sequence). CDR3 residues: CASSSNRGFGNQPQHF. The CDR3 DNA is TGTGCCAGCAGCTCAAACAGGGGTTTTGGCAATCAGCCCCAGCATTTT. Filled out from reference TRBV7-9 and TRBJ1-5, the complete variable domain reads DTGVSQNPRHKITKRGQNVTFRCDPISEHNRLYWYRQTLGQGPEFLTYFQNEAQLEKSRLLSDRFSAERPKGSFSTLEIQRTEQGDSAMYLCASSSNRGFGNQPQHFGDGTRLSIL.

This clonotype turned up a few times. J is TRBJ2-3 and V is TRBV6-4, with 12 bases fitting TRBD2. Per the germline V gene, CDR1 is MRHNA and CDR2 is SNTAGT. CDR3 length equals 14 residues. V lost 7 bases and J lost 5; bases outside the gene matches: 4. CDR3 protein: CASNLAGGRDTQYF. The CDR3 DNA follows: TGTGCCAGCAACCTAGCGGGGGGGAGAGATACGCAGTATTTT.

This clonotype occurred many times. CDR3 nucleotides: TGCGCCATTCGCAAGCGGGGATACAATGAGCAGTTCTTC. This sequence encodes CAIRKRGYNEQFF. This chain uses TRBV10-1 with TRBJ2-1, with 7 nucleotides matching TRBD2. The CDR3 extends over 13 amino acids. Germline V gene lookup returns CDR1 WNHNN and CDR2 SYGVQD (reference sequence). V shed 10 bases and J 4 bases; nucleotides not matched to a gene: 7.

This chain joins TRBV7-9 and TRBJ2-6, with 9 bases matching TRBD1. V lost 3 bases, J lost 4 bases, and 4 bases stayed unmatched. CDR3 length: 16 amino acids. Germline CDR1 and CDR2: SEHNR and FQNEAQ (reference sequence). CDR3 in amino acids: CASSLGTGRGANVLTF. The CDR3, as DNA: TGTGCCAGCAGCTTGGGGACAGGGAGAGGGGCCAACGTCCTGACTTTC.

This clonotype has only a few counts. This chain links TRBV4-2 with TRBJ1-5; possible D gene TRBD1, 5 bases. The germline V gene has CDR1 LGHNA and CDR2 YNFKEQ. There are 15 residues in the CDR3. Trimming stripped 1 base from V and 5 bases from J, with 12 bases between. CDR3 protein: CASSQGQGGDQPQHF. As DNA, the CDR3 is TGTGCCAGCAGCCAAGGGCAGGGAGGGGATCAGCCCCAGCATTTT.